The present T cell receptor (beta chain) was sequenced within a study of CD8+CD57+ T cells in acquired aplastic anemia. General study results and limits: Overlap between patients and controls comprised about 28 CD8+ CDR3 sequences.

Previously, flow cytometry had revealed CD8+CD57+ cell expansion in the patients chosen for sequencing. Each patient carried a diagnosis of severe acquired aplastic anemia. With 2 bases removed from V and 6 bases from J, the gap between germline ends came to 18 bases. The CDR3 totals 15 residues. CDR1 DFQATT and CDR2 SNEGSKA come from the germline V gene (reference sequence). Profiling that covered TCR beta VDJ and CDR3 relied on genomic DNA as its template. One entry per CDR3 protein, called by TCRdb with MiXCR from the reads. The data hold more than 45,000 distinct CDR3 sequences, with approximately 54% observed a single time. This clonotype was recorded at least ten times. No antigen is known for it.

The chain joins TRBV20-1 to TRBJ2-3; tentatively, D is TRBD1 or TRBD2 (5 bases each). The sequencing sample was made of sorted CD4+, CD8+, or CD8+CD57+ T cells (not recorded which) from PBMCs. This receptor was identified in a human donor with aplastic anemia. CDR3 coding DNA: TGCAGTGCTAGACACGCAGAGAGGGGAGACGATACGCAGTATTTT. Translated, it gives CSARHAERGDDTQYF.